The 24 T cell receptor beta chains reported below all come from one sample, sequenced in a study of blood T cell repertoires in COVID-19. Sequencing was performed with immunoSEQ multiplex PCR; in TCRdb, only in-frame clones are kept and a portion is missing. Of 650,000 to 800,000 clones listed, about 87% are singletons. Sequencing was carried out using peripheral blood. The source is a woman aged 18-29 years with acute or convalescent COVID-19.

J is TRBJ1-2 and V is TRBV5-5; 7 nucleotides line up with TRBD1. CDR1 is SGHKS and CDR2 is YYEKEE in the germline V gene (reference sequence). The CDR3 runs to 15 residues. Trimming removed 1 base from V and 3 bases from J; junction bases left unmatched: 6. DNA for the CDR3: TGTGCCAGCAGCTTGAACATAAGGGGGCACTATGGCTACACCTTC. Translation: CASSLNIRGHYGYTF.

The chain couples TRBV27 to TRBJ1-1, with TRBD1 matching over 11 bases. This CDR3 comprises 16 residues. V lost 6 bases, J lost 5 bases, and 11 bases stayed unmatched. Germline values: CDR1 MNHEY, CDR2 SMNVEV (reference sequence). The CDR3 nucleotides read TGTGCCAGCAGCCGCGGACAGGGGGCATTTAGGACTGAAGCTTTCTTT. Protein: CASSRGQGAFRTEAFF.

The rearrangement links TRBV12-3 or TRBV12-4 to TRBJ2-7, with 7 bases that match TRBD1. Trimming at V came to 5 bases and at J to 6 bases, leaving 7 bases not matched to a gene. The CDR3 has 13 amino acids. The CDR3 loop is CASSLDRLGEQYF. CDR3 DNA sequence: TGTGCCAGCAGTCTGGACAGGTTGGGCGAGCAGTACTTC.

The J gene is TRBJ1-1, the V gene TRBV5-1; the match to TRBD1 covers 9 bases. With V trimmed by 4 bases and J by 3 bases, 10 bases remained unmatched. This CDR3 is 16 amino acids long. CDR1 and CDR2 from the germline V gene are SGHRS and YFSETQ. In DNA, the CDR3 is TGCGCCAGCAGCCCAGGGACAGGGTACTCGGACACTGAAGCTTTCTTT. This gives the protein CASSPGTGYSDTEAFF.

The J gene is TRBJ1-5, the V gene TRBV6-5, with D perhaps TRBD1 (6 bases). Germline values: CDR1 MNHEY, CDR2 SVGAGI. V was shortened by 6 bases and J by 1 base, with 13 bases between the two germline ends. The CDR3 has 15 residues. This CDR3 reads CASRNGGLSNQPQHF. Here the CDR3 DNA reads TGTGCCAGCAGGAACGGGGGGCTAAGCAATCAGCCCCAGCATTTT.

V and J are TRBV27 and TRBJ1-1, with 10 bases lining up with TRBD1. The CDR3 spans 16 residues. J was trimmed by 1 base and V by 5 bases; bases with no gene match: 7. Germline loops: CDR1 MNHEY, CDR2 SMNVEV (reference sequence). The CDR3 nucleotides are TGTGCCAGCAGTCCGGGACAGGGGAAACCGAACACTGAAGCTTTCTTT. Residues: CASSPGQGKPNTEAFF.

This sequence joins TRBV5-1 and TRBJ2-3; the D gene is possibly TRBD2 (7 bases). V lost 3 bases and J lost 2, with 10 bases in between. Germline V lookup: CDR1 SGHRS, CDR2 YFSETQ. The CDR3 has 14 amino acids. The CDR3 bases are TGCGCCAGCAGCTGGGGGGGGCCCACAGATACGCAGTATTTT. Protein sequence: CASSWGGPTDTQYF.

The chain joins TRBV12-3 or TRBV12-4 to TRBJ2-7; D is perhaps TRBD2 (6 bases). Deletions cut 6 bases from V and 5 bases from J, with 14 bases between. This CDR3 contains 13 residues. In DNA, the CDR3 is TGTGCCAGCAGGACTTTGGGGGGTGACGAGCAGTACTTC. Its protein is CASRTLGGDEQYF.

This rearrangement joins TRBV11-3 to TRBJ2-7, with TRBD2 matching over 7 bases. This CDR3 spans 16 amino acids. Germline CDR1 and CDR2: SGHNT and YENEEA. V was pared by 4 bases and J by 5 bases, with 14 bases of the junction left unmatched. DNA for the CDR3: TGTGCCAGCAGCTCGCTGGGGAGGGGTTGGTCCAACGAGCAGTACTTC. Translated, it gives CASSSLGRGWSNEQYF.

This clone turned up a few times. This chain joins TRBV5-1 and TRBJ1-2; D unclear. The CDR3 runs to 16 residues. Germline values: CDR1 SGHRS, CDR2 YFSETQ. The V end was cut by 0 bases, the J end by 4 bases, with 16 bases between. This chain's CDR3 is CASSLGDNQESYGYTF. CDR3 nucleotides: TGCGCCAGCAGCTTGGGTGACAACCAAGAGAGCTATGGCTACACCTTC.

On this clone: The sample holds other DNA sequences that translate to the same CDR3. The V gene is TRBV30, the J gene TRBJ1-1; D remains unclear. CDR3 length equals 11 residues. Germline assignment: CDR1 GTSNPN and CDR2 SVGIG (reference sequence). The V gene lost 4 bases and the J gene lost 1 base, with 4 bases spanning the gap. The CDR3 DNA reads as TGTGCCTGGACGCGGAACACTGAAGCTTTCTTT. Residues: CAWTRNTEAFF.

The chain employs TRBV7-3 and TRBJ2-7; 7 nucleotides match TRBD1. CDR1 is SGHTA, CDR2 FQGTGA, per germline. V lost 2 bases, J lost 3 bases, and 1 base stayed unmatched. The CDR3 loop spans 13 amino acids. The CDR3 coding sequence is TGTGCCAGCAGCTTACGGGACAGCTACGAGCAGTACTTC. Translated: CASSLRDSYEQYF.

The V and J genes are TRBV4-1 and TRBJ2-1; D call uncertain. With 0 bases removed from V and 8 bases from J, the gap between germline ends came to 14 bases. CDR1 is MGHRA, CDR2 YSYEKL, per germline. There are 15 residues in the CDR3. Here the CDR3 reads CASSQDWRRIHEQFF. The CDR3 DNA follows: TGCGCCAGCAGCCAAGATTGGCGCAGGATCCATGAGCAGTTCTTC.

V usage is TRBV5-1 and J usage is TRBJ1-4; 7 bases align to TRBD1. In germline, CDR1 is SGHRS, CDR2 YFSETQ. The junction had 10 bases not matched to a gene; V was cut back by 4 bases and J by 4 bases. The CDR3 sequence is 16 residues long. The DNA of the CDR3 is TGCGCCAGCAGCCCTTCCGGACAGGCCATTAATGAAAAACTGTTTTTT. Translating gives CASSPSGQAINEKLFF.

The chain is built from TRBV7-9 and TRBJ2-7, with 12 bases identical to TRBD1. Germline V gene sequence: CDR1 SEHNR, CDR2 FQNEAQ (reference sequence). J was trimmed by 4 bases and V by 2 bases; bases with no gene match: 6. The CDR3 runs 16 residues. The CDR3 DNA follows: TGTGCCAGCAGCTTATGGGGACAGGGGGCCGCATACGAGCAGTACTTC. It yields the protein CASSLWGQGAAYEQYF.

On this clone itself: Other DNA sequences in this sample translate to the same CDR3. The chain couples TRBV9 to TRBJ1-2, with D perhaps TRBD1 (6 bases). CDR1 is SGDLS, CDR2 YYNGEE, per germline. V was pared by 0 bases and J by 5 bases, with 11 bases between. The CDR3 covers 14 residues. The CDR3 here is CASSVAGTNYGYTF. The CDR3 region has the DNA TGTGCCAGCAGCGTAGCTGGGACAAATTATGGCTACACCTTC.

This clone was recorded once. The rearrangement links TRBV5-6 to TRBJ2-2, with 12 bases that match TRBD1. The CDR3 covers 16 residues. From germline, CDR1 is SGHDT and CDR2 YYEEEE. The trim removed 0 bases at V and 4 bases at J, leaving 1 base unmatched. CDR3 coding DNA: TGTGCCAGCAGCTTGGAGGGACAGGGGGCCACCGGGGAGCTGTTTTTT. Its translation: CASSLEGQGATGELFF.

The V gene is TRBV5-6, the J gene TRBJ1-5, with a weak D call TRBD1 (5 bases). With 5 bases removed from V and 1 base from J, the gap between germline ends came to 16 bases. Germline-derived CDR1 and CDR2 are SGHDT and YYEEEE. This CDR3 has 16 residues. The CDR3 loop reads CASSSVGKGSNQPQHF. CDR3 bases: TGTGCCAGCAGTTCAGTCGGTAAGGGGAGCAATCAGCCCCAGCATTTT.

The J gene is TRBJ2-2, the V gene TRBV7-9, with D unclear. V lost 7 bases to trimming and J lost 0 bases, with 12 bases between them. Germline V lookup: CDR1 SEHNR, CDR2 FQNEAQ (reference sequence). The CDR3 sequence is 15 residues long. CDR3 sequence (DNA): TGTGCCAGCATGGGCCGAAGCTCGAACACCGGGGAGCTGTTTTTT. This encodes CASMGRSSNTGELFF.

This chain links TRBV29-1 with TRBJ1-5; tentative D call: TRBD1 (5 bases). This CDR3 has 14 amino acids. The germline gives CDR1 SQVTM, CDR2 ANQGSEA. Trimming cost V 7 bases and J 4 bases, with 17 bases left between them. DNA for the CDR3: TGCAGCGCTAGGGGTGCTGGTAGTAATCAGCCCCAGCATTTT. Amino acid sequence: CSARGAGSNQPQHF.

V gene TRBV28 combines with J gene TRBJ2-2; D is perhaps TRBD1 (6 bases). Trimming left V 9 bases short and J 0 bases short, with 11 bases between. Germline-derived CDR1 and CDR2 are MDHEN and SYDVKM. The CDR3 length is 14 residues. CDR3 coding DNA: TGTGCCAGAGGGGGACACGCGAACACCGGGGAGCTGTTTTTT. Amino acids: CARGGHANTGELFF.

CDR3 bases: TGCGCCAGCAGCAAGGACAGTGCTATTTATGGCTACACCTTC. Translated: CASSKDSAIYGYTF. This rearrangement joins TRBV5-1 to TRBJ1-2; D possibly corresponds to TRBD1 (6 bases). This CDR3 has 14 residues. The V gene lost 4 bases and the J gene lost 5 bases, with 15 bases spanning the gap. CDR1 and CDR2 (germline): SGHRS, YFSETQ.

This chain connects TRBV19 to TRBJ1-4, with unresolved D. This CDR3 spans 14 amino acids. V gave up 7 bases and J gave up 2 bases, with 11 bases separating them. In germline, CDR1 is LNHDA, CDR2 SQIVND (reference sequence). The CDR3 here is CASNQEATNEKLFF. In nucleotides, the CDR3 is TGTGCCAGTAATCAAGAGGCTACTAATGAAAAACTGTTTTTT.

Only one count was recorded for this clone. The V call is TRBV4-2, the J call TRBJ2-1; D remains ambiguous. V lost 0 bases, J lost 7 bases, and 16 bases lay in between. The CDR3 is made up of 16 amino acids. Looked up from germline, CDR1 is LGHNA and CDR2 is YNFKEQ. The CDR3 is CASSQEGRRLWNEQFF. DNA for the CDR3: TGTGCCAGCAGCCAAGAGGGTAGGCGGCTATGGAATGAGCAGTTCTTC.